These 25 T cell receptor beta chains were all obtained from the same sample, sequenced in a study of post-analysis software for immune sequencing data. Tagging with unique molecular identifiers was a feature of the TCR beta cDNA libraries. MiXCR, run by TCRdb on the PCR reads, gives a single entry per CDR3 protein. The sample lists around 160,000 distinct CDR3 sequences; 35% to 40% were seen once. The sequencing here drew on blood, taken after autologous hematopoietic stem cell transplantation. Every receptor here comes from a girl aged 10-17 years with multiple sclerosis.

This clonotype was detected a few times. The chain has TRBV9 and TRBJ2-7; TRBD2 is a possible D gene (5 bases). Germline CDR1 and CDR2: SGDLS and YYNGEE. This CDR3 region has 15 residues. The V end lost 3 bases, the J end lost 3 bases, and 16 bases lay between the germline ends. CDR3 in DNA: TGTGCCAGCAGCGCAGAACCTGGACTCAGCTACGAGCAGTACTTC. Its translation is CASSAEPGLSYEQYF.

V and J are TRBV7-9 and TRBJ2-1, with 8 bases identical to TRBD1. V was pared by 3 bases and J by 3 bases, with 10 bases of the junction left unmatched. Germline lookup yields CDR1 SEHNR and CDR2 FQNEAQ (reference sequence). The CDR3 length is 17 residues. Written as DNA, the CDR3 is TGTGCCAGCAGCTTGCAGGGGGCCCTTACCCTCTACAATGAGCAGTTCTTC. Translating gives CASSLQGALTLYNEQFF.

The V gene is TRBV7-2, the J gene TRBJ1-1; 9 nucleotides line up with TRBD1. The germline CDR1 and CDR2 sequences are SGHTA and FQGNSA. Trimming removed 6 bases from V and 11 bases from J; junction bases left unmatched: 25. This CDR3 contains 18 residues. CDR3 DNA: TGTGCCAGCAGGAAAAGATCCACGATGGGACAGGGCCACTTACCCGCTTTCTTT. Amino acids: CASRKRSTMGQGHLPAFF.

The rearrangement uses TRBV19 and TRBJ1-1; the D gene is possibly TRBD1 (5 bases). CDR3 length equals 12 residues. V was clipped by 10 bases and J by 6 bases, with 15 bases between them. Looked up from germline, CDR1 is LNHDA and CDR2 is SQIVND (reference sequence). CDR3 DNA: TGTGCCACCAGTCCGGGGGTCGCTGAAGCTTTCTTT. It is translated as CATSPGVAEAFF.

This clonotype has only a few counts. The chain links TRBV12-3 or TRBV12-4 to TRBJ2-7; TRBD1 is a possible D gene (5 bases). Trimming left V 5 bases short and J 1 base short, with 12 bases between. The CDR3 has 14 amino acids. CDR3 in DNA: TGTGCCAGCAGTCCGGTCGACAGTTCCTACGAGCAGTACTTC. It yields the protein CASSPVDSSYEQYF.

This clonotype occurred many times. The chain has TRBV2 and TRBJ1-4, with 9 bases matching TRBD1. Germline loops: CDR1 SNHLY, CDR2 FYNNEI. The CDR3 sequence is 15 residues long. The ends lost 6 bases at V and 8 bases at J; junction bases unmatched: 10. The DNA for the CDR3 is TGTGCCAGCAGCGAAAGGGACAGGGTACGCGAAAAACTGTTTTTT. Its translation is CASSERDRVREKLFF.

The chain combines TRBV12-3 or TRBV12-4 with TRBJ2-3; D gene unclear. The CDR3 contains 15 residues. Trimming stripped 2 bases from V and 4 bases from J, with 13 bases between. CDR3 DNA: TGTGCCAGCAGTTTACGGAGTCCCAATTCAGATACGCAGTATTTT. Translated, it gives CASSLRSPNSDTQYF.

The chain is built from TRBV5-5 and TRBJ2-1; no reliable D call. The CDR3 covers 15 residues. V gave up 0 bases and J gave up 7 bases, with 14 bases separating them. Per germline, CDR1 SGHKS and CDR2 YYEKEE (reference sequence). Here the CDR3 DNA reads TGTGCCAGCAGCTTGGGGACCCTTTTGAATAATGAGCAGTTCTTC. Protein product: CASSLGTLLNNEQFF. Variable domain in full (rest from reference TRBV5-5 and TRBJ2-1): DAGVTQSPTHLIKTRGQQVTLRCSPISGHKSVSWYQQVLGQGPQFIFQYYEKEERGRGNFPDRFSARQFPNYSSELNVNALLLGDSALYLCASSLGTLLNNEQFFGPGTRLTVL.

The V and J genes are TRBV4-1 and TRBJ1-4; D call uncertain. The CDR3 loop spans 16 amino acids. Germline V gene data show CDR1 as MGHRA and CDR2 as YSYEKL. Trimming took 1 base from V and 5 from J, leaving 14 bases between them. CDR3 DNA: TGCGCCAGCAGCCAAGTCCAGAGATGGAGAAATGAAAAACTGTTTTTT. Its translation: CASSQVQRWRNEKLFF.

The chain couples TRBV20-1 to TRBJ1-6, with TRBD1 identical over 8 bases. V lost 0 bases and J lost 9; bases outside the gene matches: 7. The CDR3 length is 15 residues. Per the germline V gene, CDR1 is DFQATT and CDR2 is SNEGSKA (reference sequence). This chain's CDR3 is CSARDLDRVSSPLHF. CDR3 bases: TGCAGTGCTAGAGATTTGGACAGGGTTTCTTCACCCCTCCACTTT.

The CDR3 bases are TGTGCCAGCAGCTTAGCGGGGGCGGACATTCAGTACTTC. Protein: CASSLAGADIQYF. The V call is TRBV7-2, the J call TRBJ2-4; tentatively, D is TRBD1 (6 bases). Germline V gene lookup returns CDR1 SGHTA and CDR2 FQGNSA. This CDR3 contains 13 residues. V was pared by 0 bases and J by 8 bases, with 8 bases between.

V usage is TRBV20-1 and J usage is TRBJ1-5, with 8 nucleotides matching TRBD1. Germline V gene lookup returns CDR1 DFQATT and CDR2 SNEGSKA (reference sequence). After removal of 4 bases from V and 7 bases from J, the junction contained 6 bases not matched to a gene. CDR3 length: 13 residues. CDR3 protein: CSATHRGDQPQHF. The CDR3 DNA reads TGCAGTGCTACCCACAGGGGGGACCAGCCCCAGCATTTT.

In its sample, this clonotype was seen a few times. V gene TRBV3-1 combines with J gene TRBJ1-1, with D perhaps matching TRBD1 (5 bases). The germline V and J ends were trimmed by 3 bases and 5 bases, with 10 bases remaining between them. Germline lookup yields CDR1 LGHDT and CDR2 YNNKEL (reference sequence). This CDR3 comprises 13 residues. The CDR3 region is CASSQGWGTEAFF. The CDR3 DNA reads TGTGCCAGCAGCCAGGGGTGGGGGACTGAAGCTTTCTTT.

About this clonotype itself: This may arise from a read error, as a much more abundant clone is one base away. The rearrangement links TRBV24-1 to TRBJ2-1; D not certain. The CDR3 runs 13 residues. Germline V gives CDR1 KGHDR, CDR2 SFDVKD. CDR3 loop: CATRDYGHNEQFF. CDR3 nucleotide sequence: TGTGCCACCAGGGATTACGGCCACAATGAGCAGTTCTTC.

This clonotype was recorded once. This chain joins TRBV15 and TRBJ1-4; TRBD1 aligns across 8 bases. Germline V CDR1 and CDR2: LNHNV, YYDKDF (reference sequence). Trimming cost V 6 bases and J 2 bases; bases outside gene matches: 2. This CDR3 is built from 14 residues. CDR3 region: CATSNRGTNEKLFF. DNA of the CDR3: TGTGCCACCAGTAACAGGGGGACTAATGAAAAACTGTTTTTT.

V usage is TRBV11-3 and J usage is TRBJ2-7; unclear D gene. This CDR3 is built from 12 residues. With 4 bases removed from V and 10 bases from J, the gap between germline ends came to 14 bases. CDR1 and CDR2 (germline): SGHNT, YENEEA. The CDR3 loop is CASSYDFGTQYF. The CDR3 region has the DNA TGTGCCAGCAGCTACGACTTTGGAACCCAGTACTTC. Looking up the rest from reference TRBV11-3 and TRBJ2-7 gives the full variable domain: EAGVVQSPRYKIIEKKQPVAFWCNPISGHNTLYWYLQNLGQGPELLIRYENEEAVDDSQLPKDRFSAERLKGVDSTLKIQPAELGDSAVYLCASSYDFGTQYFGPGTRLTVT.

This clonotype was detected a few times. This chain connects TRBV7-2 to TRBJ2-1; 11 nucleotides line up with TRBD2. The CDR3 spans 15 residues. In germline, CDR1 is SGHTA, CDR2 FQGNSA. After removal of 2 bases from V and 9 bases from J, the junction contained 6 bases not matched to a gene. The CDR3 coding sequence is TGTGCCAGCAGCTTATTAGCGGGAGGGCCCACTGAGCAGTTCTTC. It yields the protein CASSLLAGGPTEQFF.

The sample holds a few counts of this clonotype. The gene calls are TRBV4-2 and TRBJ2-7; D is possibly TRBD1 (6 bases). CDR1 is LGHNA, CDR2 YNFKEQ, per germline. Trimming pared 2 bases from V and 6 bases from J, leaving 14 bases between. CDR3 length equals 14 residues. The CDR3, as DNA: TGTGCCAGCAGCCAAAGAAGGGGGTCGCCCGAGCAGTACTTC. It codes for CASSQRRGSPEQYF.

A single count supports this clonotype. V gene TRBV19 combines with J gene TRBJ2-3; 9 bases align to TRBD2. Per germline, CDR1 LNHDA and CDR2 SQIVND (reference sequence). V trimming: 4 bases; J trimming: 2 bases; junction bases outside the gene matches: 7. The CDR3 contains 16 residues. CDR3 region: CASSTVGTSFTDTQYF. In DNA, the CDR3 is TGTGCCAGTAGTACTGTTGGGACTAGCTTCACAGATACGCAGTATTTT.

V is TRBV24-1 and J is TRBJ2-3, with TRBD2 matching over 14 bases. The CDR3 length is 15 residues. CDR1 is KGHDR and CDR2 is SFDVKD in the germline V gene. The V and J ends lost 5 bases and 5 bases, in that order; junction bases with no gene match: 2. CDR3 coding DNA: TGTGCCACCAGTGGGACTAGCGGGAGGAAAGATACGCAGTATTTT. This gives the protein CATSGTSGRKDTQYF.

This chain uses TRBV19 with TRBJ1-2; no clear D. The CDR3 sequence is 18 residues long. Germline assignment: CDR1 LNHDA and CDR2 SQIVND (reference sequence). Deletions cut 3 bases from V and 2 bases from J, with 22 bases between. In nucleotides, the CDR3 is TGTGCCAGTAGTATTAGGCACCAAGGCCCTGAATCCAACTATGGCTACACCTTC. As protein: CASSIRHQGPESNYGYTF.

This clonotype was seen once. V usage is TRBV20-1 and J usage is TRBJ2-3; TRBD1 aligns across 8 bases. Trimming took 5 bases from V and 0 from J; bases not matched to a gene: 4. This CDR3 comprises 14 residues. The germline gives CDR1 DFQATT, CDR2 SNEGSKA (reference sequence). CDR3 coding DNA: TGCAGTGCTCCCCGGGACAGGAGCACAGATACGCAGTATTTT. This codes for CSAPRDRSTDTQYF.

The rearrangement joins TRBV29-1 to TRBJ2-3, with a possible D match to TRBD2 (6 bases). Deletions cut 7 bases from V and 0 bases from J, with 8 bases between. CDR1 SQVTM and CDR2 ANQGSEA come from the germline V gene. The length of the CDR3 is 12 residues. CDR3 coding DNA: TGCAGCGAAGCGGGTAGCACAGATACGCAGTATTTT. Translating it yields CSEAGSTDTQYF.

V is TRBV5-1 and J is TRBJ2-1, with D perhaps matching TRBD1 (6 bases). The CDR3 is made up of 14 amino acids. Deletions cut 4 bases from V and 7 bases from J, with 15 bases between. Germline V gene data show CDR1 as SGHRS and CDR2 as YFSETQ. In DNA form, the CDR3 reads TGCGCCAGCAGCACCCAACAGGGTGGGAATGAGCAGTTCTTC. The encoded protein is CASSTQQGGNEQFF.

In this sample, this clonotype turned up a few times. This chain joins TRBV6-5 and TRBJ1-2, with D possibly being TRBD1 (6 bases). V shed 2 bases and J shed 4 bases, with 17 bases lying between them. CDR1 and CDR2 from the germline V gene are MNHEY and SVGAGI. CDR3 length: 16 amino acids. CDR3 nucleotides: TGTGCCAGCAGTTACGGGCAGGGGTTAAGCTCCTATGGCTACACCTTC. It specifies CASSYGQGLSSYGYTF.